This TCR beta chain came from a study of T-cell memory formation after mild COVID-19 (dated by TCRdb to about 2021). Regarding the study in general: TCR sequence clusters from the two donors were found to be largely donor specific. Longitudinal TCRalpha and TCRbeta repertoire sequencing tracked T-cell clones expanding and contracting after mild COVID-19 in a couple of donors. The cohort comprised two young, previously healthy adult volunteers, one female and one male.

V lost 7 bases and J lost 8 bases; the stretch between them is 21 bases long. Measured from the cysteine to the phenylalanine, the CDR3 is 15 residues long. The sequence is cut down to CDR3 DNA, 45 bases in frame from base 1. The germline V gene provides CDR1 SGHRS and CDR2 YFSETQ. Sequencer: Illumina NovaSeq 6000. Using 5'RACE with constant-segment primers, TCRalpha and TCRbeta cDNA libraries were constructed, with sample barcodes and unique molecular identifiers added in the process. Trizol reagent was used to extract RNA from every sample. Amplification of the libraries took two PCR steps, and the second step added a second sample barcode plus Illumina TruSeq adapters. The libraries were sequenced on an Illumina NovaSeq using 2 x 150 bp paired-end reads. In the paper's pipeline: Reads were demultiplexed and collapsed into UMI-guided consensus sequences with migec v1.2.7. Using mixcr v2.1.11, the UMI consensuses were aligned to TRA and TRB V and J templates and assembled into clonotypes. Expanded or contracted clonotypes were those called significant by both edgeR and NoisET, with noise models trained on biological replicates. For edgeR calls, the thresholds were a false discovery rate-adjusted p below 0.01 and a log2 fold-change of 1. As an exploratory analysis of dynamics, max-normalized trajectories of the 1000 most abundant clonotypes were examined by PCA with hierarchical clustering. Separately sequenced CD4+ and CD8+ repertoires were used to assign a CD4 or CD8 phenotype to each responding clone. TCRdb reworked the public reads: Q25 trimming with fastp, MiXCR clone assembly, productive beta chains retained. Every entry covers one CDR3 protein and lists the most common genes and DNA from its rows. Clone size and V and J calls follow TCRdb, not the original study. This sample gives around 300,000 distinct CDR3 sequences in total; around 8% of them show up just once. The ten largest clones add up to roughly 23% of the sample.

Ficoll-Paque density gradient centrifugation was the method used to isolate PBMCs. What the research found in general, with its limitations: From day 15 to 85, contracting clones showed balanced CD4/CD8 phenotypes, whereas a second wave of clones that expanded from day 15 to 37 leaned towards CD4+. SARS-CoV-2 specificity of the second-wave clones peaking on day 37 was not confirmed. Some responding clones were detected in pre-infection memory, suggesting pre-existing cross-reactive memory T cells joined the SARS-CoV-2 response. Only a couple of mild cases were covered by the study, and larger cohorts that include severe cases with pre-infection samples were considered necessary. Contracting CD4+ clones appeared mostly in the CM and EM memory subsets, whereas CD8+ clones were enriched in EMRA.

This clonotype was observed a few times. The specificity of this receptor is unknown. No much larger clonotype is one base removed from it; base qualities were not supplied. The sample consisted of PBMCs or a T cell subset sorted from them (not recorded which). The chain is encoded by TRBV5-1 joined to TRBJ1-4, with the D gene not clear enough to name. The TCR was taken from a young man who had mild COVID-19 (a few samples of this study predate the infection). The sample titles of this study are shuffled in the database, so cell type and time point are left out; the donor was told from shared clones. The DNA reads as follows: TGCGCCAGCTCCCCGGGCTGGCAGGAGGAAGAAAAACTGTTTTTT. Its protein product is CASSPGWQEEEKLFF.